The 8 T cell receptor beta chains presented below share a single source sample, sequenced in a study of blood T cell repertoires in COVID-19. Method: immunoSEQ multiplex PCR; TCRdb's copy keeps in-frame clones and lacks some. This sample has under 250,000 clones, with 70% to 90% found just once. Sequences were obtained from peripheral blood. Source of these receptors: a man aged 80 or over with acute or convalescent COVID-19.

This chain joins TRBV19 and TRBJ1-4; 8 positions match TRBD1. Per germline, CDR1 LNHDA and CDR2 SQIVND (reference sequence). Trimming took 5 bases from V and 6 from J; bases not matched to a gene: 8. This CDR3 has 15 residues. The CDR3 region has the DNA TGTGCCAGTAGTCCCCCGGGACAGGCGTATGAAAAACTGTTTTTT. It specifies CASSPPGQAYEKLFF.

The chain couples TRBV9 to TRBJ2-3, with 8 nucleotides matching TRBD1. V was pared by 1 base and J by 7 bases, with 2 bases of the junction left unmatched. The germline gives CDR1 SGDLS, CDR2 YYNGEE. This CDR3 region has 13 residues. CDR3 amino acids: CASSVQGANTQYF. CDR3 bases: TGTGCCAGCAGCGTACAGGGGGCAAATACGCAGTATTTT.

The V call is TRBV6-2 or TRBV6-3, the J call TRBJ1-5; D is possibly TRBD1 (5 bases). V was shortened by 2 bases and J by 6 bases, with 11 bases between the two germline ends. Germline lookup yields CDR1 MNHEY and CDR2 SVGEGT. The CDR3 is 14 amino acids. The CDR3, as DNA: TGTGCCAGCAGTTACGGCAGGGTTGGTCAGCCCCAGCATTTT. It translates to CASSYGRVGQPQHF.

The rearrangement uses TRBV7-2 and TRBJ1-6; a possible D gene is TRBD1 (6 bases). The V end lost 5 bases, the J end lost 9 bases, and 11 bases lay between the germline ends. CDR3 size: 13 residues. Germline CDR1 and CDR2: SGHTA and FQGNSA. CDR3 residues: CASSLGQPSPLHF. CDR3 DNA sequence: TGTGCCAGCAGCCTCGGACAGCCTTCACCCCTCCACTTT. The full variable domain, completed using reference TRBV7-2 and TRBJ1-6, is GAGVSQSPSNKVTEKGKDVELRCDPISGHTALYWYRQSLGQGLEFLIYFQGNSAPDKSGLPSDRFSAERTGGSVSTLTIQRTQQEDSAVYLCASSLGQPSPLHFGNGTRLTVT.

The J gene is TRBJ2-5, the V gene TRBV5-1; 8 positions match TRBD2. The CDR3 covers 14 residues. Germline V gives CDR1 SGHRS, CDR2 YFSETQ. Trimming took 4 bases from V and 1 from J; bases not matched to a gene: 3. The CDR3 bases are TGCGCCAGCAGCGCGGGGGGCCCCCAAGAGACCCAGTACTTC. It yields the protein CASSAGGPQETQYF.

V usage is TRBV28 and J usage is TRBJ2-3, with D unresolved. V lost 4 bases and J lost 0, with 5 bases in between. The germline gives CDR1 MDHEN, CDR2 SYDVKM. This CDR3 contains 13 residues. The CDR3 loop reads CASSSGSTDTQYF. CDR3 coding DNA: TGTGCCAGCAGTTCAGGAAGCACAGATACGCAGTATTTT. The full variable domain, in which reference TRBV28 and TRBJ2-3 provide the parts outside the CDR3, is DVKVTQSSRYLVKRTGEKVFLECVQDMDHENMFWYRQDPGLGLRLIYFSYDVKMKEKGDIPEGYSVSREKKERFSLILESASTNQTSMYLCASSSGSTDTQYFGPGTRLTVL.

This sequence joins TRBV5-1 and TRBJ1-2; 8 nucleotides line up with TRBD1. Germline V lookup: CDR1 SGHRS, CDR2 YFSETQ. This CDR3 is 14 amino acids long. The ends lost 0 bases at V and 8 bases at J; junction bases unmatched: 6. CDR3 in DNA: TGCGCCAGCAGCTTGGCGGGGGACAGGAAAGGCTACACCTTC. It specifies CASSLAGDRKGYTF.

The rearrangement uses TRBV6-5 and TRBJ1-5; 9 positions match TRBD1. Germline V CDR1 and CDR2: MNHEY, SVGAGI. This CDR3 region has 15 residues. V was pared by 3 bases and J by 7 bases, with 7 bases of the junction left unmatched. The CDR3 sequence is CASSYSQGAKQPQHF. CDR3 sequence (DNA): TGTGCCAGCAGTTATTCACAGGGGGCTAAGCAGCCCCAGCATTTT.